This TCR beta chain was found in a study of cytomegalovirus exposure and HLA in healthy donors. Germline V CDR1 and CDR2: SGHNT, YENEEA. Trimming cost V 5 bases and J 0 bases, with 15 bases left between them. The CDR3 runs to 16 residues. As to this clone: Its cognate antigen is unknown.

This PCR relied on a set of 60 Vbeta primers and 13 Jbeta primers. TCRdb's table, derived via immunoSEQ multiplex PCR, lists solely in-frame clones and lacks some. The table records roughly 170,000 clones, about 75% of them present only once. General observations from the study: The investigators catalogued 150 or so TCR beta chains as cytomegalovirus-associated.

Sample: PBMCs. This receptor was identified in a female donor in good health and CMV-seronegative. The rearrangement joins TRBV11-3 to TRBJ2-3, with D perhaps matching TRBD2 (5 bases). The CDR3 coding sequence is TGTGCCAGCAGCCTGAATGGAGCGGCTAGCACAGATACGCAGTATTTT. Protein sequence: CASSLNGAASTDTQYF.